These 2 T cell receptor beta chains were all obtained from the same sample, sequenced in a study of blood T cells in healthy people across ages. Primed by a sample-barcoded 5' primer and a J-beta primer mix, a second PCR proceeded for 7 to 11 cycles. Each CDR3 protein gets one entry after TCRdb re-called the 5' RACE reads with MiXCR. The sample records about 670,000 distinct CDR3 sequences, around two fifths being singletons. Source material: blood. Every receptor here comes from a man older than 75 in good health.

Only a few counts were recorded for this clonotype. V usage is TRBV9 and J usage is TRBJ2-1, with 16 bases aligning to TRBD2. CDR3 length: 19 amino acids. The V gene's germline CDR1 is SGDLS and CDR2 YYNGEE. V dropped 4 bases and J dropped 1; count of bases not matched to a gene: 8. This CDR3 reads CASSPQGTSGRGSYNEQFF. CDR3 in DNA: TGTGCCAGCAGCCCCCAGGGGACTAGCGGGAGGGGGTCCTACAATGAGCAGTTCTTC.

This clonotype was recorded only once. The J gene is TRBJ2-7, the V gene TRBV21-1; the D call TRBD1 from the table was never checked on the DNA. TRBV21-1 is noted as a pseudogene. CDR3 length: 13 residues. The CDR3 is CASSKLEDNEQYF. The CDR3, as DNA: TGTGCCAGCAGCAAATTAGAGGACAATGAGCAGTACTTC.